This T cell receptor beta chain was documented in a study of metastatic and nonmetastatic thyroid tumors. Concerning this clone itself: Germline is not matched at one junction end, which may reflect a read error.

The CDR3 length is 17 residues. The V gene's germline CDR1 is LNHDA and CDR2 SQIVND (reference sequence). Thyroid surgery took place with no prior treatment in any patient. TCRdb re-processed the PCR reads through MiXCR. Here the sample spans 30,000 to 40,000 clones, more than 15% being singletons. The gene calls are TRBV19 and TRBJ2-3, with 9 bases that match TRBD2. Sequencing input: blood. The source is a female donor with papillary thyroid cancer or a benign thyroid nodule (not recorded which). Some clones in this sample may be carry-over from other donors' samples. CDR3 sequence reads: CASSIRTSVTSTDTQYF. Here the CDR3 DNA reads TGTGCCAGTAGTATCCGGACTAGCGTGACTAGCACAGATACTCAGTATTTT.